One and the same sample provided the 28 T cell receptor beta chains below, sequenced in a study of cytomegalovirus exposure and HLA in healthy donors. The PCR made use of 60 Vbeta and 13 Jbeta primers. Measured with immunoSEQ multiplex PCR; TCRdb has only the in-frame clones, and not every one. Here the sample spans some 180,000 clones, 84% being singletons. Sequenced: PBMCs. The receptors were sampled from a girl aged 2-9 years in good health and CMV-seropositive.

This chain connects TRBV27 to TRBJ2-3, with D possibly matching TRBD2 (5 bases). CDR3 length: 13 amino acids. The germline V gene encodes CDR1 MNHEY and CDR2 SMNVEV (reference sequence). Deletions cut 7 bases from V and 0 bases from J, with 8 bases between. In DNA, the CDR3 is TGTGCCAGCAAGTGGACTAGCACAGATACGCAGTATTTT. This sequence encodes CASKWTSTDTQYF.

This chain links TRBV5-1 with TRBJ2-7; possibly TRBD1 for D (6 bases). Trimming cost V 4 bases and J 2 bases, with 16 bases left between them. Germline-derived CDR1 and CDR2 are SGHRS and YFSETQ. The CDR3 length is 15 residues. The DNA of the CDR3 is TGCGCCAGCAGCCGGGCCACAGCAGGGGCCTACGAGCAGTACTTC. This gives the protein CASSRATAGAYEQYF.

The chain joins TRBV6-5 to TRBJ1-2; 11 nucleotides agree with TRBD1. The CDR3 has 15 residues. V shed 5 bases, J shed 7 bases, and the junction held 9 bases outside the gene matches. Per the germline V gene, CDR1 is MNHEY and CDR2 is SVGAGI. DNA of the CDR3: TGTGCCAGCAGTGGCCCGGACAGGGGGCGCGGTGGCTACACCTTC. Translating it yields CASSGPDRGRGGYTF.

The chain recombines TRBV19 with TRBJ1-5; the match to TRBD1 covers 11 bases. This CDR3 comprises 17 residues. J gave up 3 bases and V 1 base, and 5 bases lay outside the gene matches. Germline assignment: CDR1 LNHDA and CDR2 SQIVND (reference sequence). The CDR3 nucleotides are TGTGCCAGTAGTATAGGGACAGGGGGCACTTACAATCAGCCCCAGCATTTT. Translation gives CASSIGTGGTYNQPQHF.

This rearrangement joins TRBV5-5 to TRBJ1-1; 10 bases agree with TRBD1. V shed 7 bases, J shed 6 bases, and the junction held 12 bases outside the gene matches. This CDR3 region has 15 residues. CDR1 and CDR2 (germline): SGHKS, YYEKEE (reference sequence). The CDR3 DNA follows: TGTGCCAGCCGGGACAGGGGACCGTCGGGTGCTGAAGCTTTCTTT. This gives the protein CASRDRGPSGAEAFF.

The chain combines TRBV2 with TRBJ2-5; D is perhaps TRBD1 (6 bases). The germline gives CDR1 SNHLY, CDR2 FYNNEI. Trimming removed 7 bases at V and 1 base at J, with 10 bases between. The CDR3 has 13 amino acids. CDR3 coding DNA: TGTGCCAGCAAGGAGGACAGCCAAGAGACCCAGTACTTC. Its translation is CASKEDSQETQYF.

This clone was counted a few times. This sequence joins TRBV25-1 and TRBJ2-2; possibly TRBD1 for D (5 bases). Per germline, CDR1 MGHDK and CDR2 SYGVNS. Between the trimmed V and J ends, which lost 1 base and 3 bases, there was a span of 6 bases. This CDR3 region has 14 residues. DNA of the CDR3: TGTGCCAGCAGTGAATCCAGGGACACCGGGGAGCTGTTTTTT. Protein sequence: CASSESRDTGELFF.

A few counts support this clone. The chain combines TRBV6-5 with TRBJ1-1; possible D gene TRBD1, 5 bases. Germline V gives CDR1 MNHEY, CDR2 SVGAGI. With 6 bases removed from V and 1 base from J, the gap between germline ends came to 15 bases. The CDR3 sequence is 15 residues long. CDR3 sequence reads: CASRMGRWRNTEAFF. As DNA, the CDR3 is TGTGCCAGCAGAATGGGGCGGTGGAGGAACACTGAAGCTTTCTTT.

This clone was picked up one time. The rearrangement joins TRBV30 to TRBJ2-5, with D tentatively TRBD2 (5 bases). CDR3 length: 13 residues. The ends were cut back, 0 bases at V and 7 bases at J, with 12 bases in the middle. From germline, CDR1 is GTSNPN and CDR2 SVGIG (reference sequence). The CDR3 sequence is CAWSVLIGGTQYF. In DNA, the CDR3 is TGTGCCTGGAGTGTATTGATCGGAGGGACCCAGTACTTC.

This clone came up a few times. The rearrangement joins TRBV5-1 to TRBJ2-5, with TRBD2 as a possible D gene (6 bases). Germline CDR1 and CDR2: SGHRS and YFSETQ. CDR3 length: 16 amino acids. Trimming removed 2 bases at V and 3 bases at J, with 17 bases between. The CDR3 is CASSFSPGTSEETQYF. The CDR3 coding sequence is TGCGCCAGCAGCTTCTCACCCGGGACTTCTGAAGAGACCCAGTACTTC. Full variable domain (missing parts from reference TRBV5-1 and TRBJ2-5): KAGVTQTPRYLIKTRGQQVTLSCSPISGHRSVSWYQQTPGQGLQFLFEYFSETQRNKGNFPGRFSGRQFSNSRSEMNVSTLELGDSALYLCASSFSPGTSEETQYFGPGTRLLVL.

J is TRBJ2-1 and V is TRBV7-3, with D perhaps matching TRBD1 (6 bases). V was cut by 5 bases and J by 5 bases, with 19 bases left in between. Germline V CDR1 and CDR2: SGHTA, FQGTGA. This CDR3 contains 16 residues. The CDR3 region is CASSTAGVLADNEQFF. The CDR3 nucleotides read TGTGCCAGCAGCACCGCAGGGGTCTTGGCTGACAATGAGCAGTTCTTC.

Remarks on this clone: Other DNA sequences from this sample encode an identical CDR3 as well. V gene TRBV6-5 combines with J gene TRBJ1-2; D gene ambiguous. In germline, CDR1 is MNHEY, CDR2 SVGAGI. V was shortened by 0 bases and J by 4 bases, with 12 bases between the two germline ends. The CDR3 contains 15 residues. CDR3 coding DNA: TGTGCCAGCAGTTACTCGGGCTCCCTGACCTATGGCTACACCTTC. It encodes CASSYSGSLTYGYTF.

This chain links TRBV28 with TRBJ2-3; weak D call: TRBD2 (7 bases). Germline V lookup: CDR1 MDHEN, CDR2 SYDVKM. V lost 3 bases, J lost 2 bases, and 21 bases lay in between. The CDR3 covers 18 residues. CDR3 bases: TGTGCCAGCAGTTTTCCGGTGATAACGGGGGGCTACACAGATACGCAGTATTTT. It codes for CASSFPVITGGYTDTQYF.

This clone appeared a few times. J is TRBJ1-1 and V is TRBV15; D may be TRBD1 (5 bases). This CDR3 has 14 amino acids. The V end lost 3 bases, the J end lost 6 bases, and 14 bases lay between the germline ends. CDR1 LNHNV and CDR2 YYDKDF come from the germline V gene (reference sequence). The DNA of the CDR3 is TGTGCCACCAGCAGCCGTGGACAAATGGCTGAAGCTTTCTTT. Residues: CATSSRGQMAEAFF.

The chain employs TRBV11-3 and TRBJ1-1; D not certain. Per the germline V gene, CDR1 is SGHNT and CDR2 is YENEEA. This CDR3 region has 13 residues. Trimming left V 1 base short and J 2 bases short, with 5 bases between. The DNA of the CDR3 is TGTGCCAGCAGCTTAGTCGTAAACACTGAAGCTTTCTTT. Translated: CASSLVVNTEAFF.

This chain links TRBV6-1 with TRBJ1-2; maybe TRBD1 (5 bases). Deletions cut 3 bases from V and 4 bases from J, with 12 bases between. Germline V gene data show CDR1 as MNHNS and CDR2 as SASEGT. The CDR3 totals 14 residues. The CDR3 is CASSDWRRGYGYTF. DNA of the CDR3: TGTGCCAGCAGTGATTGGCGAAGGGGCTATGGCTACACCTTC.

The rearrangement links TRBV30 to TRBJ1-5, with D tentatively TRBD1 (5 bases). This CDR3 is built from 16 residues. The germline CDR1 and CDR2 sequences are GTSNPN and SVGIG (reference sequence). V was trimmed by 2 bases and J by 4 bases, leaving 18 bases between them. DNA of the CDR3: TGTGCCTGGAGTCCCTTCGGGCCTGGGACTAATCAGCCCCAGCATTTT. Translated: CAWSPFGPGTNQPQHF.

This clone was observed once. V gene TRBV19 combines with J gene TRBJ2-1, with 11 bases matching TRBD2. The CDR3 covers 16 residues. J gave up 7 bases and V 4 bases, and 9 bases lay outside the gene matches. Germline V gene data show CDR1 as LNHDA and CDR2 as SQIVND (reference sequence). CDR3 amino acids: CASSRTLAGGQNEQFF. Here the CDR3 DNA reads TGTGCCAGTAGTAGGACCCTAGCGGGAGGCCAGAATGAGCAGTTCTTC.

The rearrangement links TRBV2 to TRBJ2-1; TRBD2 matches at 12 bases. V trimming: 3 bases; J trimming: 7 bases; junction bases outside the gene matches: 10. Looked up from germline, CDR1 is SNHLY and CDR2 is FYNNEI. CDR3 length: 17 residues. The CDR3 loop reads CASSDSPASGRVNEQFF. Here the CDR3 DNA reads TGTGCCAGCAGTGATAGCCCGGCTAGCGGGAGGGTGAATGAGCAGTTCTTC.

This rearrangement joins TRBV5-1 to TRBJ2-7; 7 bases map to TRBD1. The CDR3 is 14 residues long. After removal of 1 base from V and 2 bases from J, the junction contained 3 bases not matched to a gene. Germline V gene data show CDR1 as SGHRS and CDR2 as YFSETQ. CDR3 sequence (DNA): TGCGCCAGCAGCTTGCTCCAGGGGGCCTACGAGCAGTACTTC. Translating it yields CASSLLQGAYEQYF.

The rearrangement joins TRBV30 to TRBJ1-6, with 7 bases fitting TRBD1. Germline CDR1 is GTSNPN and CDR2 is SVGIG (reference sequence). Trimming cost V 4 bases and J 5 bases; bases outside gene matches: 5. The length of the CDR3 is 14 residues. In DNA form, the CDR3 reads TGTGCCTGGAATCCCGGGACAGATAATTCACCCCTCCACTTT. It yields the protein CAWNPGTDNSPLHF.

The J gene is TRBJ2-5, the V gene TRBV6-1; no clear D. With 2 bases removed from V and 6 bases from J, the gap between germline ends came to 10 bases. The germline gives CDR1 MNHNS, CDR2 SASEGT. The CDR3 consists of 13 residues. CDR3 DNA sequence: TGTGCCAGCAGTGAACCAATGAGGCAGACCCAGTACTTC. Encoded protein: CASSEPMRQTQYF.

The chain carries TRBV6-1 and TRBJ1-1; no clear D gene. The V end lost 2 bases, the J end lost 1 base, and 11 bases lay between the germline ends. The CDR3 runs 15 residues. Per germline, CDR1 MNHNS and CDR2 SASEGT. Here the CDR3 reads CASSEPGVRNTEAFF. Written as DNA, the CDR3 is TGTGCCAGCAGTGAACCCGGGGTTAGGAACACTGAAGCTTTCTTT.

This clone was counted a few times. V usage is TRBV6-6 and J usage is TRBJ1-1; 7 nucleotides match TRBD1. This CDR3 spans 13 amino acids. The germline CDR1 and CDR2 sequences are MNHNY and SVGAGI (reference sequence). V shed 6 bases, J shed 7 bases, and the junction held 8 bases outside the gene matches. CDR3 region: CASSPRGTGEAFF. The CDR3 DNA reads TGTGCCAGCAGCCCCAGGGGGACCGGTGAAGCTTTCTTT.

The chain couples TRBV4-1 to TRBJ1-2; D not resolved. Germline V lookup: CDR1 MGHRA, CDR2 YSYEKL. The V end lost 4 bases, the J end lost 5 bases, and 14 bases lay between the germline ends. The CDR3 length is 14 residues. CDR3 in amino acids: CASSLWQEAYGYTF. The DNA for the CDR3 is TGCGCCAGCAGCCTTTGGCAGGAGGCTTATGGCTACACCTTC.

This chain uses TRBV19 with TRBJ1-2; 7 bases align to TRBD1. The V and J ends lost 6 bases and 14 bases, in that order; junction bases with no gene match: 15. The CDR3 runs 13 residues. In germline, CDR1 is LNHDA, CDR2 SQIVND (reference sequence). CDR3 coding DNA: TGTGCCAGTAGCGCAACAGGGGTTCAGGCGAGAACCTTC. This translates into CASSATGVQARTF.

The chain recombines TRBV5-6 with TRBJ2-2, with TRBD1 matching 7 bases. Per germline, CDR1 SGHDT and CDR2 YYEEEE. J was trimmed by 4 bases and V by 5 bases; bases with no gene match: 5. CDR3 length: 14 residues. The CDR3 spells CASRLTGPTGELFF. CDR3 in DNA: TGTGCCAGCAGGTTGACAGGGCCCACCGGGGAGCTGTTTTTT. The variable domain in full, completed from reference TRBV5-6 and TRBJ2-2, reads DAGVTQSPTHLIKTRGQQVTLRCSPKSGHDTVSWYQQALGQGPQFIFQYYEEEERQRGNFPDRFSGHQFPNYSSELNVNALLLGDSALYLCASRLTGPTGELFFGEGSRLTVL.

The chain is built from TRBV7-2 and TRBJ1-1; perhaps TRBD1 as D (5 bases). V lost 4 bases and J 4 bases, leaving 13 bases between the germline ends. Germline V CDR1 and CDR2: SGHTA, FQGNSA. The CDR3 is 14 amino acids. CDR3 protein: CASSSRGGGTEAFF. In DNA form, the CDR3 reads TGTGCCAGCAGCTCCCGGGGGGGAGGCACTGAAGCTTTCTTT. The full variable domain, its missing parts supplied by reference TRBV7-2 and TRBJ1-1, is GAGVSQSPSNKVTEKGKDVELRCDPISGHTALYWYRQSLGQGLEFLIYFQGNSAPDKSGLPSDRFSAERTGGSVSTLTIQRTQQEDSAVYLCASSSRGGGTEAFFGQGTRLTVV.